The rows below give T cell receptor beta chains drawn from one sample of a study of control samples from healthy donors and cancer patients. Measured with immunoSEQ multiplex PCR; TCRdb has only the in-frame clones, and not every one. The sample holds some 74,000 clones, about 88% seen once. The sample taken for sequencing was blood. The receptor set was obtained from a woman aged 45 to 65 in good health. The CDR3 runs from the conserved cysteine through the conserved F or W. The D gene is left open where the match is weak. Size is stated for part of the rows, as once, few or many counts, or as a class when the clone is expanded.

TRBJ2-3	-	-	TRBV7-9	CASSLARFTGSTDTQYF	TGTGCCAGCAGCTTAGCCCGGTTTACAGGTTCCACAGATACGCAGTATTTT
TRBJ2-2	-	-	TRBV18	CASSVLVGSKSGELFF	TGTGCCAGCTCAGTGTTGGTCGGTTCCAAGTCCGGGGAGCTGTTTTTT
TRBJ1-1	few	TRBD1	TRBV18	CASSTSGQSHTEAFF	TGTGCCAGCTCGACCTCGGGACAGTCCCACACTGAAGCTTTCTTT
TRBJ2-1	-	-	TRBV5-1	CASSLAAGFDEQFF	TGCGCCAGCAGCTTGGCCGCAGGGTTTGATGAGCAGTTCTTC
TRBJ2-7	-	TRBD2	TRBV12-3/TRBV12-4	CASSYGGSYEQYF	TGTGCCAGCAGTTACGGGGGGTCCTACGAGCAGTACTTC
TRBJ1-2	-	-	TRBV11-2	CASSLEGVSPGYTF	TGTGCCAGCAGCTTAGAGGGGGTTTCCCCTGGCTACACCTTC
TRBJ2-2	-	TRBD1	TRBV7-9	CASSLRSRGQENTGELFF	TGTGCCAGCAGCTTAAGGTCTCGGGGACAGGAGAACACCGGGGAGCTGTTTTTT
TRBJ2-7	-	-	TRBV5-6	CASSPEKGTSYEQYF	TGTGCCAGCAGCCCCGAAAAGGGGACCTCCTACGAGCAGTACTTC
TRBJ1-2	few	-	TRBV5-1	CASSLRGRDGYTF	TGCGCCAGCAGCTTAAGGGGAAGGGATGGCTACACCTTC
TRBJ2-1	-	-	TRBV5-4	CASSTGQSSYNEQFF	TGTGCCAGCAGCACCGGACAGAGCTCCTACAATGAGCAGTTCTTC
TRBJ1-1	-	-	TRBV6-2/TRBV6-3	CASSNTRWRTEAFF	TGTGCCAGCAGTAATACCCGGTGGCGCACTGAAGCTTTCTTT
TRBJ2-5	-	-	TRBV5-1	CASSLVAGEETQYF	TGCGCCAGCAGCTTGGTAGCAGGAGAAGAGACCCAGTACTTC
TRBJ2-3	-	TRBD1	TRBV12-5	CASVRDRGPDTQYF	TGTGCTAGTGTCCGAGACAGGGGGCCAGATACGCAGTATTTT
TRBJ2-7	-	-	TRBV7-8	CASTGELQEQYF	TGTGCCAGCACGGGGGAACTACAAGAGCAGTACTTC
TRBJ2-7	-	-	TRBV5-4	CASSLGGRSVHEQYF	TGTGCCAGCAGCTTGGGGGGACGGAGTGTCCACGAGCAGTACTTC
TRBJ2-7	-	TRBD2	TRBV2	CASTKAGGSYEQYF	TGTGCCAGCACTAAAGCGGGGGGGTCCTACGAGCAGTACTTC
TRBJ1-2	-	-	TRBV18	CASSDGSNYGYTF	TGTGCCTCCTCGGACGGATCTAACTATGGCTACACCTTC
TRBJ2-1	few	-	TRBV12-3/TRBV12-4	CASSLRANEQFF	TGTGCCAGCAGTTTACGAGCAAATGAGCAGTTCTTC
TRBJ2-4	-	-	TRBV6-5	CASSTLRGIQYF	TGTGCCAGCAGTACACTACGGGGCATTCAGTACTTC
TRBJ1-1	few	TRBD1	TRBV18	CASSPGQGFLDTEAFF	TGTGCCAGCTCGCCGGGACAGGGGTTTCTAGACACTGAAGCTTTCTTT
TRBJ2-2	-	-	TRBV2	CASKTGLANTGELFF	TGTGCCAGCAAGACGGGGCTGGCGAACACCGGGGAGCTGTTTTTT
TRBJ2-2	-	-	TRBV19	CASRWTANTGELFF	TGTGCCAGTAGGTGGACAGCGAACACCGGGGAGCTGTTTTTT
TRBJ2-7	-	TRBD1	TRBV12-3/TRBV12-4	CASSRGQAYEQYF	TGTGCCAGCAGTCGCGGACAGGCGTACGAGCAGTACTTC
TRBJ2-3	-	TRBD1	TRBV19	CASSRAGTGGQDTQYF	TGTGCCAGTAGTAGGGCCGGGACAGGGGGCCAGGATACGCAGTATTTT
TRBJ2-7	-	-	TRBV6-1	CASSEQPYEQYF	TGTGCCAGCAGTGAACAGCCCTACGAGCAGTACTTC
TRBJ1-4	-	-	TRBV5-5	CASSSNGGATNEKLFF	TGTGCCAGCAGCTCAAACGGGGGTGCAACTAATGAAAAACTGTTTTTT
TRBJ2-3	-	TRBD2	TRBV5-1	CASSLVLAGVDTQYF	TGCGCCAGCAGCTTGGTACTAGCGGGGGTAGATACGCAGTATTTT
TRBJ1-5	-	-	TRBV20-1	CSASTGNQPQHF	TGCAGTGCTAGTACGGGAAATCAGCCCCAGCATTTT
TRBJ2-1	-	TRBD2	TRBV5-5	CASSDQLAGDYNEQFF	TGTGCCAGCAGCGACCAACTAGCGGGGGACTACAATGAGCAGTTCTTC
TRBJ1-2	-	-	TRBV15	CATSRDHYGYTF	TGTGCCACCAGCAGAGATCACTATGGCTACACCTTC
TRBJ1-2	once	-	TRBV10-3	CAISENSWGYTF	TGTGCCATCAGTGAAAACAGTTGGGGCTACACCTTC
TRBJ1-2	-	-	TRBV11-2	CASSLGLVGNGYTF	TGTGCCAGCAGCTTAGGACTGGTCGGGAATGGCTACACCTTC
TRBJ2-2	-	-	TRBV5-4	CASSQQNGGELFF	TGTGCCAGCAGCCAACAGAATGGCGGGGAGCTGTTTTTT
TRBJ2-1	-	-	TRBV5-1	CASSLVAGEQFF	TGCGCCAGCAGCTTGGTGGCCGGGGAGCAGTTCTTC
TRBJ2-1	-	-	TRBV28	CASSFLLQGEQFF	TGTGCCAGCAGTTTTCTCTTGCAGGGGGAGCAGTTCTTC
TRBJ2-1	once	TRBD1	TRBV6-5	CAGRDRSNEQFF	TGTGCCGGCCGGGACAGGAGTAATGAGCAGTTCTTC
TRBJ1-4	-	TRBD1	TRBV16	CASSRNGQGTEKLFF	TGTGCCAGCAGCCGGAATGGACAGGGCACTGAAAAACTGTTTTTT
TRBJ2-3	once	TRBD2	TRBV2	CASTGSGGGTQYF	TGTGCCAGCACGGGTAGCGGGGGGGGTACGCAGTATTTT
TRBJ2-1	-	-	TRBV6-5	CASSYSLALEQFF	TGTGCCAGCAGTTACTCCCTAGCCCTTGAGCAGTTCTTC
TRBJ1-6	-	-	TRBV4-1	CASSQGGSNSPLHF	TGCGCCAGCAGCCAAGGGGGTTCTAATTCACCCCTCCACTTT